This TCR beta chain was recovered during a study of T cell repertoires in cytomegalovirus infection (dated by TCRdb to the late 2010s). Regarding the study in general: The HLA type of each donor mattered for the analysis, because public TCR beta signatures pointed to carriage of CMV infection along with the matching HLA type. What the study reported, not specific to this receptor: The ex vivo response was dominated by HLA-C-restricted CMV-specific TCR beta clonotypes, which also provided the single most frequent clonotype in two of eight donors. In both this cohort and an independent roughly 360-donor cohort, the cumulative frequency of public TCR beta family members distinguished carriers of CMV infection plus the relevant HLA type.

This clonotype was observed many times. What antigen it recognizes has not been identified. No per-base quality is available; no much larger clone lies one base away. Instrument on record: Illumina HiSeq 1500. The public reads were reanalyzed by TCRdb: fastp trimming at Q25, MiXCR alignment, in-frame beta chains only. Duplicate CDR3 protein sequences are folded into a single record with the most common DNA and genes. The sample includes 210,000 or so distinct CDR3 sequences, with around 6.2% observed a single time. The ten largest clones add up to 5.5% to 6.5% of the sample. CDR1 and CDR2 (SSHAT, FNYEAQ) derive from the germline V gene (reference sequence). The CDR3, cysteine through phenylalanine, is 13 amino acids long. Of the read, only the CDR3 DNA is kept; its 39 bases are in frame from base 1. The germline ends are 10 bases apart after V is trimmed by 3 bases and J by 6 bases.

This clonotype was obtained from a human donor in good health (CMV status not recorded). Some clones in this sample may be carry-over from other donors' samples. In this chain, TRBV7-7 is recombined with TRBJ2-3; a tentative D call is TRBD1 (5 bases match). Sequencing input: PBMCs. The DNA sequence is TGTGCCAGCAGCTTTAATCAGGGCGATACGCAGTATTTT. This sequence encodes CASSFNQGDTQYF.